The T cell receptor (beta chain) under discussion was sequenced for a study of cytomegalovirus exposure and HLA in healthy donors. Study information: Earlier, 110 million or so unique TCR beta sequences were recovered from 200 million or so T cells by an analysis.

PCR used 60 Vbeta primers and 13 Jbeta primers. Sequencing was performed with immunoSEQ multiplex PCR; in TCRdb, only in-frame clones are kept and a portion is missing. The sample holds approximately 180,000 clones; more than 85% are singletons and the top ten take around 0.25%. This clone was seen a handful of times. Between the trimmed V and J ends, which lost 1 base and 0 bases, there was a span of 5 bases. Germline CDR1 is MGHRA and CDR2 is YSYEKL. This CDR3 is 14 amino acids long. The chain is built from TRBV4-1 and TRBJ2-3; D call uncertain. Sequencing used PBMCs. This TCR was sampled from a girl less than two years old in good health and CMV-seronegative. The CDR3 here is CASSQVGSTDTQYF. The CDR3 DNA reads TGCGCCAGCAGCCAAGTCGGTAGCACAGATACGCAGTATTTT.